This T cell receptor (beta chain) was identified during a study of beta chain bispecific antibodies for T cell cancers (dated by TCRdb to the early 2020s). Study-level background: T cells from healthy donors were cocultured with T cell leukemia lines in the presence of bispecific antibodies, after which the depletion of each TRBV family was measured by TRBV sequencing of the surviving cells. Jurkat cells expressed surface TRBV12 (TRBV12-3), and HPB-ALL cells expressed surface TRBV5-5. Results and caveats for the whole study, not just this receptor: Cross-reactivity of the anti-TRBV5-5 antibody with TRBV5-6 was attributed to high sequence similarity between the two genes. Every sequenced sample was a mix of normal T cells and leukemia cell line cells, and most of the targeted TRBV signal originated from the leukemia cells instead of the normal T cells.

Unique molecular identifier barcodes were incorporated into the libraries and were used for clonotype quantification. Qiagen AllPrep DNA/RNA Micro kits were used to isolate total RNA, and an Agilent TapeStation was used to check RNA quality. TCR beta libraries were constructed by 5' RACE, in which cDNA synthesis was followed by two PCR steps with TCR beta constant-region gene-specific primers. An Illumina MiSeq platform was used to sequence the TCR beta libraries. The original methods were these. MIGEC, MiXCR and VDJtools were used for read processing. Clonotype frequency was calculated as the fraction of unique molecular identifiers assigned to a given clonotype among all unique molecular identifiers in the sample. Nonfunctional TRBV genes listed as pseudogenes or open reading frames in IMGT, such as TRBV1, TRBV12-1 and TRBV21, were excluded. TCRdb reprocessed the public reads (quality trimming at Q25 with fastp, clone calling with MiXCR) and kept in-frame beta chains. All rows with the same CDR3 protein become a single entry with the most common DNA and genes. What appears here as the V and J calls and clone size reflects TCRdb's work, not the paper's. Present in this sample are approximately 15,000 distinct CDR3 sequences, around 2.1% of which were seen just once. The ten largest clones add up to 6% to 7.5% of the sample.

In its sample, this clonotype was seen many times. The antigen it recognizes is unknown. Base-call qualities are not available, and no considerably larger clone is one nucleotide away. For two to three days, T cells were expanded from blood mononuclear cells using either the anti-CD3 antibody OKT3 or CD3/CD28 Dynabeads. The expanded T cells were grown in RPMI 1640 containing around 9.4% fetal bovine serum, recombinant human IL-2 (roughly 94 IU/ml) and IL-7 (roughly 5 ng/ml). For cocultures, 50,000 or so normal T cells were combined with 50,000 or so target cells and bispecific antibody in 85 to 100 ul and incubated for 17 hours at 37 degrees C. Each bispecific antibody consisted of two single-chain variable fragments expressed in a single-chain diabody format with a His tag. The effector T cells were obtained from healthy human donors, with peripheral blood mononuclear cells isolated from leukapheresis samples by Ficoll density gradient centrifugation.

The germline V gene (reference sequence) specifies LGHDT as CDR1 and YNNKEL as CDR2. The CDR3 measures 16 amino acids from cysteine to phenylalanine. The retained sequence is limited to the CDR3, 48 bases, with the frame set at the first base. V and J are trimmed by 4 bases and 4 bases, and the gene matches miss 11 bases of the junction. The sample taken for sequencing was healthy donor T cells cultured with leukemia cells. Here the chain combines TRBV3-1 and TRBJ1-1; 8 junctional bases match TRBD1. This TCR was recovered from a human donor in good health. Some clones in this sample may be carry-over from other donors' samples. For the CDR3, the sequence is CASSPFHRGGGTEAFF. The sequenced DNA is TGTGCCAGCAGCCCATTCCACAGGGGGGGTGGCACTGAAGCTTTCTTT.